The rows below give T cell receptor beta chains drawn from one sample of a study of blood T cell repertoires in COVID-19. Generated by immunoSEQ multiplex PCR, the TCRdb table keeps only in-frame clones and is missing some. The table has 250,000 to 300,000 clones, over 75% seen once. The sample was PBMCs or T cells enriched from blood (not recorded which). Receptors originate from a woman between 25 and 40 years old who had recovered from COVID-19. Both conserved end residues are part of each CDR3. D genes are given only for firm matches. Not every row has a clone size; where given, it reads once, few, many or a size class.

abundance,j_gene,v_gene,d_gene,CDR3nt,CDR3aa
-,TRBJ2-1,TRBV6-2/TRBV6-3,-,TGTGCCAGCAGTTTTCAGGGGGAGCAGTTCTTC,CASSFQGEQFF
-,TRBJ2-6,TRBV19,-,TGTGCCAGTATCGCGGCGGCCTCTGGGGCCAACGTCCTGACTTTC,CASIAAASGANVLTF
-,TRBJ1-1,TRBV3-1/TRBV3-2,-,TGTGCCAGCAGCCAGATCACAGGGCAATCGGCTTTCTTT,CASSQITGQSAFF
-,TRBJ1-1,TRBV10-2,-,TGCGCCAGCAACGAAAGGGGCGGGGGCACTGAAGCTTTCTTT,CASNERGGGTEAFF
-,TRBJ1-5,TRBV7-9,-,TGTGCCAGCAGCTCCTCAGGGCTGAGTCAGCCCCAGCATTTT,CASSSSGLSQPQHF
-,TRBJ1-3,TRBV7-9,-,TGTGCCAGTAAAGTTACAGGGATCTCTGGAAACACCATATATTTT,CASKVTGISGNTIYF
-,TRBJ1-2,TRBV24-1,TRBD1,TGTGCCACCAGTGATCCGGGACAGACCTATGGCTACACCTTC,CATSDPGQTYGYTF
-,TRBJ2-3,TRBV29-1,TRBD1,TGCAGCGCCATGGACAGGGACGGCACAGATACGCAGTATTTT,CSAMDRDGTDTQYF
-,TRBJ1-6,TRBV30,TRBD1,TGTGCCTGGGGGGGACCCGGGACAGTTAATTCACCCCTCCACTTT,CAWGGPGTVNSPLHF
-,TRBJ1-3,TRBV4-1,-,TGCGCCAGCAGCGGGGTCGGGGGTGGAAACACCATATATTTT,CASSGVGGGNTIYF
-,TRBJ2-5,TRBV5-4,-,TGTGCCAGCAGCTTCGCCCTCTCTAGCCGCCCAGAGACCCAGTACTTC,CASSFALSSRPETQYF
-,TRBJ2-1,TRBV6-2/TRBV6-3,-,TGTGCCAGCAGTTATACACCGACACTTTACAATGAGCAGTTCTTC,CASSYTPTLYNEQFF
-,TRBJ1-4,TRBV29-1,-,TGCAGCGCCGGCCTACTCCCGAATGAAAAACTGTTTTTT,CSAGLLPNEKLFF
-,TRBJ1-2,TRBV5-5,-,TGTGCCAGCAGCTTGGATCCCCAGTCCTATGGCTACACCTTC,CASSLDPQSYGYTF
-,TRBJ1-4,TRBV21-1,-,TGTGCCAGCAGCAAAGTTACCGGGTCATTTCGGCATAAGTTAGACGGAGAGGGTAATGAAAAACTGTTTTTT,CASSKVTGSFRHKLDGEGNEKLFF
once,TRBJ2-3,TRBV11-3,TRBD2,TGTGCCAGCAGCCCACACAAAGGACTAGCGGGGGCCACAGATACGCAGTATTTT,CASSPHKGLAGATDTQYF
-,TRBJ2-1,TRBV19,TRBD2,TGTGCCAGTAGTATATCCGGGGGGAAACTATACAATGAGCAGTTCTTC,CASSISGGKLYNEQFF
-,TRBJ1-2,TRBV7-2,-,TGTGCCAGCAGCTTTTTACAGGGCGACTATGGCTACACCTTC,CASSFLQGDYGYTF
-,TRBJ1-2,TRBV7-3,-,TGTGCCAGCAGCTTAGGGGGGAACTATGGCTACACCTTC,CASSLGGNYGYTF
-,TRBJ2-1,TRBV3-1/TRBV3-2,-,TGTGCCAGCAGCCAAGAATTAACTAGTTTCAATGAGCAGTTCTTC,CASSQELTSFNEQFF
-,TRBJ1-5,TRBV4-2,-,TGTGCCAGCAGCCAAAGCAGGAGCAATCAGCCCCAGCATTTT,CASSQSRSNQPQHF
-,TRBJ1-5,TRBV4-1,-,TGCGCCAGCAGCCCCCAAACGGGACTGCCCCAGCATTTT,CASSPQTGLPQHF
-,TRBJ2-7,TRBV10-2,TRBD1,TGCGCCAGCAGCCCGATGGGACAGAGGATATCCTACGAGCAGTACTTC,CASSPMGQRISYEQYF
-,TRBJ1-3,TRBV18,-,TGTGCCAGCTCACTCTCCGCGCTCATGGACTTGGGAAACACCATATATTTT,CASSLSALMDLGNTIYF
-,TRBJ2-1,TRBV7-3,TRBD1,TGTGCCAGCAGCTTAAGCATCGGACAGGCGTACAATGAGCAGTTCTTC,CASSLSIGQAYNEQFF
-,TRBJ1-1,TRBV19,TRBD1,TGTGCCAGTAGCATTGGGACAGCTGAAGCTTTCTTT,CASSIGTAEAFF
-,TRBJ2-2,TRBV28,-,TGTGCCAGCAGTTCGGACAGACCCACCGGGGAGCTGTTTTTT,CASSSDRPTGELFF
-,TRBJ2-2,TRBV6-5,-,TGTGCCAGCAGTTACCTACTAGCAGACACCGGGGAGCTGTTTTTT,CASSYLLADTGELFF
-,TRBJ2-2,TRBV5-1,TRBD2,TGCGCCAGCAGCATACAGACTAGCGGGAGTGGAGGCGGGGAGCTGTTTTTT,CASSIQTSGSGGGELFF
-,TRBJ2-2,TRBV29-1,TRBD1,TGCAGCGTTTTCTCCGGGACAGGATACACCGGGGAGCTGTTTTTT,CSVFSGTGYTGELFF
-,TRBJ2-5,TRBV28,TRBD1,TGTGCCAGCAGCCCGTACAGGGGTGGGGAGACCCAGTACTTC,CASSPYRGGETQYF
-,TRBJ2-1,TRBV7-8,-,TGTGCCAGCAGCCTCCTAGGGGACAATGAGCAGTTCTTC,CASSLLGDNEQFF
-,TRBJ2-1,TRBV7-2,-,TGTGCCAGCAGCTTACAGCCTACGGGCAATGAGCAGTTCTTC,CASSLQPTGNEQFF
-,TRBJ2-1,TRBV7-9,-,TGTGCCAGCAGCTTAGATCCGGGAGCGAATGAGCAGTTCTTC,CASSLDPGANEQFF
-,TRBJ2-6,TRBV18,-,TGTGCCAGCTCACCAATCCAGTCTGGGGCCAACGTCCTGACTTTC,CASSPIQSGANVLTF
-,TRBJ2-1,TRBV9,TRBD2,TGTGCCAGCAGCGTAGCTTTTGGGGGAGGGGACTACAATGAGCAGTTCTTC,CASSVAFGGGDYNEQFF
-,TRBJ1-4,TRBV28,-,TGTGCCAGCAGTTTATGGGGGGGGTCTAATGAAAAACTGTTTTTT,CASSLWGGSNEKLFF
-,TRBJ2-3,TRBV6-4,TRBD2,TGTGCCAGCAGTGCTTTAGCGGGAGGAGGTACAGATACGCAGTATTTT,CASSALAGGGTDTQYF
-,TRBJ2-1,TRBV24-1,TRBD2,TGTGCCACCAGTGATTCAGGCGGGAGTCATTCCTACAATGAGCAGTTCTTC,CATSDSGGSHSYNEQFF
-,TRBJ1-4,TRBV5-1,TRBD1,TGCGCCAGCAGCTCGGGACAGGGGAGGGCCGTTAATGAAAAACTGTTTTTT,CASSSGQGRAVNEKLFF
-,TRBJ1-4,TRBV29-1,TRBD1,TGCAGCGTTGCCCCCGGGACAGAGAATGAAAAACTGTTTTTT,CSVAPGTENEKLFF
-,TRBJ2-5,TRBV7-2,TRBD1,TGTGCCAGCAGCTTTGTCACGGACAGGCAAGAGACCCAGTACTTC,CASSFVTDRQETQYF
few,TRBJ2-2,TRBV19,-,TGTGCCAGTCGGGGGAGAGGGACCGGGGAGCTGTTTTTT,CASRGRGTGELFF
-,TRBJ2-5,TRBV24-1,-,TGTGCCACCAGTGACCTCGAGGGGGGGCTTGGAGAGACCCAGTACTTC,CATSDLEGGLGETQYF
few,TRBJ1-5,TRBV5-1,-,TGCGCCAGCAGCTTGGGGTTTGGGGGCGAGGGTCAGCCCCAGCATTTT,CASSLGFGGEGQPQHF
-,TRBJ2-1,TRBV3-1/TRBV3-2,-,TGTGCCAGCAGCCAAGTTCCAAATGAGCAGTTCTTC,CASSQVPNEQFF
-,TRBJ2-1,TRBV29-1,TRBD2,TGCAGCGTCGAAGAAGGACTAGCGGGAGGTCGAGAGCAGTTCTTC,CSVEEGLAGGREQFF
once,TRBJ2-1,TRBV4-1,TRBD2,TGCGCCAGCAGCCCACTAGCGGGAGAGGGAAATGAGCAGTTCTTC,CASSPLAGEGNEQFF
-,TRBJ2-7,TRBV28,-,TGTGCCAGCAGTTTAGGGGGGTTCATCTACGAGCAGTACTTC,CASSLGGFIYEQYF
-,TRBJ2-1,TRBV14,TRBD2,TGTGCCAGCAGCCAATGGACTAGCGGGAGCACCTACAATGAGCAGTTCTTC,CASSQWTSGSTYNEQFF
-,TRBJ1-4,TRBV7-3,-,TGTGCCAGCAGCCCGCGCCCGGCAACTAATGAAAAACTGTTTTTT,CASSPRPATNEKLFF
-,TRBJ1-1,TRBV4-3,-,TGCGCCAGCAGCCAAACGCCAGGGACTGAAGCTTTCTTT,CASSQTPGTEAFF
-,TRBJ2-7,TRBV7-9,TRBD2,TGTGCCAGCAGTTTTGGGGGACTAGCGGGCCCAAACAGCTACGAGCAGTACTTC,CASSFGGLAGPNSYEQYF
-,TRBJ1-1,TRBV28,-,TGTGCCCATTCGAGGATGAACACTGAAGCTTTCTTT,CAHSRMNTEAFF
-,TRBJ1-6,TRBV6-1,-,TGTGCCAGCAGTGAACAGGGGTATAATTCACCCCTCCACTTT,CASSEQGYNSPLHF
-,TRBJ1-2,TRBV27,-,TGTGCCAGCAGTCCGTATGACAGAAACTATGGCTACACCTTC,CASSPYDRNYGYTF
-,TRBJ1-5,TRBV5-1,-,TGCGCCAGCAGGGAGACAGCAGATCAGCCCCAGCATTTT,CASRETADQPQHF